This entry is about one TCR beta chain. An end of the junction does not agree with germline; a read error may underlie this. Data came from immunoSEQ multiplex PCR; TCRdb stores just in-frame clones and leaves some out. The sample yields about 140,000 clones, about nine tenths seen once. The CDR3 is 14 residues long. Per germline, CDR1 DFQATT and CDR2 SNEGSKA (reference sequence). These data are taken from a study of T cell responses to AZD1222 COVID-19 vaccine. Source: peripheral blood, taken 28 days after the second AZD1222 dose. The sequence derives from an adult who received the AZD1222 COVID-19 vaccine. This chain links TRBV20-1 with TRBJ1-5; 9 bases are a match to TRBD1. The CDR3 protein is CCASQTTGGQPQHF. CDR3 in DNA: TGCTGTGCTAGTCAGACGACAGGGGGACAGCCCCAGCATTTT.